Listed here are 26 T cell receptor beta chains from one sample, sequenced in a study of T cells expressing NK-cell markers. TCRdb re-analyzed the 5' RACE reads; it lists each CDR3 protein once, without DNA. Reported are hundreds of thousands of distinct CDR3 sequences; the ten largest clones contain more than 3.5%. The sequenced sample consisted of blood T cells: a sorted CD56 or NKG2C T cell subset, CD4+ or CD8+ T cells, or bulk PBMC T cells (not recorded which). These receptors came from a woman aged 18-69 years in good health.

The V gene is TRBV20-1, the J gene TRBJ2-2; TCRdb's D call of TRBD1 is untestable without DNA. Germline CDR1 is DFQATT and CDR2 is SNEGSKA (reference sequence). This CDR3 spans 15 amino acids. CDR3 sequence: CSARYPGWNTGELFF.

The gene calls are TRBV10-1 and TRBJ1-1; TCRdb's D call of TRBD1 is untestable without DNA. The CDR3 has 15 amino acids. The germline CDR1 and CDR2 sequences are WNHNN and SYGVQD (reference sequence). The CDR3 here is CASSERTGTNTEAFF.

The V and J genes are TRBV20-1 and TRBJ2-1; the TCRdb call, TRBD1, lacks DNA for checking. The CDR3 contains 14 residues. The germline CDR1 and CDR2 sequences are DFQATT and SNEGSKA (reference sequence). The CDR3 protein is CSARVGVFFNEQFF.

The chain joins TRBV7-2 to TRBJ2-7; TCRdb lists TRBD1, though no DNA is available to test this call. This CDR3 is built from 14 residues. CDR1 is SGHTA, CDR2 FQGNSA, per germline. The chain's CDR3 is CASSLVAGASEQYF.

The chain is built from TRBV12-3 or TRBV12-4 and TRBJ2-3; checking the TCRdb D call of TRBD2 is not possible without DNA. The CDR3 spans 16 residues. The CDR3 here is CASRRGLAGDRDTQYF.

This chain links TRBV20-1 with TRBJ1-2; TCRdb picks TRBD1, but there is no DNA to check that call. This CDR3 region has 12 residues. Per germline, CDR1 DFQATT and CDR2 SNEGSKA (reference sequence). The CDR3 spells CSATPGQLGYTF.

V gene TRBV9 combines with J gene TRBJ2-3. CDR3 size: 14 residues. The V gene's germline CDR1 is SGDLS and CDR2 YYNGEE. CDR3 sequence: CASSALSGSDTQYF.

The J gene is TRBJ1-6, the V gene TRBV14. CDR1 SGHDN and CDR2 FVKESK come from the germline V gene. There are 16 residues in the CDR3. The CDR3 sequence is CASSQNLLHYNSPLHF.

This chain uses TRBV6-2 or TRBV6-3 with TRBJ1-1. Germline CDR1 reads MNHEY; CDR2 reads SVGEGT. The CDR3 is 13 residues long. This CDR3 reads CASSYRSVTEAFF.

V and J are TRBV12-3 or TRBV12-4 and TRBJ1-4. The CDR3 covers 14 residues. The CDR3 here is CAIRQNLAIEKLFF.

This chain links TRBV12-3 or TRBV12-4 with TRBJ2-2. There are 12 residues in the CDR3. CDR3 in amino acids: CASSLVSGELFF.

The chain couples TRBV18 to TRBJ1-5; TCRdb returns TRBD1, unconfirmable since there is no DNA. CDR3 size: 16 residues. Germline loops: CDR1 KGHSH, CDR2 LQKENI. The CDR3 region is CASSPPGRGPNQPQHF. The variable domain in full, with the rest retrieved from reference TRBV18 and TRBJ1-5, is NAGVMQNPRHLVRRRGQEARLRCSPMKGHSHVYWYRQLPEEGLKFMVYLQKENIIDESGMPKERFSAEFPKEGPSILRIQQVVRGDSAAYFCASSPPGRGPNQPQHFGDGTRLSIL.

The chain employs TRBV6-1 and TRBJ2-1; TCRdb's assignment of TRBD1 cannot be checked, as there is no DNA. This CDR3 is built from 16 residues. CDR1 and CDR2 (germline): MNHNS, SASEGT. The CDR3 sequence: CASTPGWGRSYNEQFF.

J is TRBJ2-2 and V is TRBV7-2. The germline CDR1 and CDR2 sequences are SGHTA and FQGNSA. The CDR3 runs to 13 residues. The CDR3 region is CASSIDNTGELFF.

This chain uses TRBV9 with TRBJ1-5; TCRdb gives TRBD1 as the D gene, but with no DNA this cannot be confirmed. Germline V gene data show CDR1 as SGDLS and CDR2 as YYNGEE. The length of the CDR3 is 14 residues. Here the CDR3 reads CASSVTGAIQPQHF.

The CDR3: CASRPGLALNEQFF. The gene calls are TRBV5-1 and TRBJ2-1; TCRdb calls TRBD2, which cannot be checked without DNA. Per the germline V gene, CDR1 is SGHRS and CDR2 is YFSETQ. The CDR3 consists of 14 residues.

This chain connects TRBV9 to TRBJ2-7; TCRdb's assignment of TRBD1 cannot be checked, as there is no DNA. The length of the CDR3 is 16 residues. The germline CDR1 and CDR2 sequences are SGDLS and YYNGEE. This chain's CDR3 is CASSVGTQGAFYEQYF.

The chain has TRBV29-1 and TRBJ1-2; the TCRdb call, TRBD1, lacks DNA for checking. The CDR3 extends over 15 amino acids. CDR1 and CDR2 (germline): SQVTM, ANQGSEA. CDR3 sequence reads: CSVGKGSAHDYGYTF.

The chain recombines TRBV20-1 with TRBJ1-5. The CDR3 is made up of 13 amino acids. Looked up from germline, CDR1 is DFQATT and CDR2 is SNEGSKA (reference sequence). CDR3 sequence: CSARADWNQPQHF.

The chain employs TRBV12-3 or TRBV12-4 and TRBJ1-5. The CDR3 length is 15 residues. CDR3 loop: CASSLGQLPNQPQHF.

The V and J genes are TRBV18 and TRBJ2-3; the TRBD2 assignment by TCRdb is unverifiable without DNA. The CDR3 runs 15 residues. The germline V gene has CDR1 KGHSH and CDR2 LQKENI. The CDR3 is CASSPISGSDGTQYF.

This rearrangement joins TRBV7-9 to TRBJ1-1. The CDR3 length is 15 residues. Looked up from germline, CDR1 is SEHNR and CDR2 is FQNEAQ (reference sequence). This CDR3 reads CASSLVASQNTEAFF. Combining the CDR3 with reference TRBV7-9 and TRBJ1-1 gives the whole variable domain DTGVSQNPRHKITKRGQNVTFRCDPISEHNRLYWYRQTLGQGPEFLTYFQNEAQLEKSRLLSDRFSAERPKGSFSTLEIQRTEQGDSAMYLCASSLVASQNTEAFFGQGTRLTVV.

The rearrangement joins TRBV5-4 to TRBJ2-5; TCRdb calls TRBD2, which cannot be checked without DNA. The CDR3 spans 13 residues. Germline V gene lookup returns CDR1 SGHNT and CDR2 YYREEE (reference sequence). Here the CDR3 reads CASSSPTSQTQYF.

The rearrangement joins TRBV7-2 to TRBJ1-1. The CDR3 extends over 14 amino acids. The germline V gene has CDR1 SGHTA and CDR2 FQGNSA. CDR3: CASSLGPKNTEAFF. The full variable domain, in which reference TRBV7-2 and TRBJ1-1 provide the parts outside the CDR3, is GAGVSQSPSNKVTEKGKDVELRCDPISGHTALYWYRQSLGQGLEFLIYFQGNSAPDKSGLPSDRFSAERTGGSVSTLTIQRTQQEDSAVYLCASSLGPKNTEAFFGQGTRLTVV.

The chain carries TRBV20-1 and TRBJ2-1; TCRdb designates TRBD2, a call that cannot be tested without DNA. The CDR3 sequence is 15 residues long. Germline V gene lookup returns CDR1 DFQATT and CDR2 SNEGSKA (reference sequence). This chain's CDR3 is CSARAALVNHNEQFF.

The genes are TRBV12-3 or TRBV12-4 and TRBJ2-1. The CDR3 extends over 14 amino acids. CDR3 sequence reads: CASSLIRAYNEQFF.